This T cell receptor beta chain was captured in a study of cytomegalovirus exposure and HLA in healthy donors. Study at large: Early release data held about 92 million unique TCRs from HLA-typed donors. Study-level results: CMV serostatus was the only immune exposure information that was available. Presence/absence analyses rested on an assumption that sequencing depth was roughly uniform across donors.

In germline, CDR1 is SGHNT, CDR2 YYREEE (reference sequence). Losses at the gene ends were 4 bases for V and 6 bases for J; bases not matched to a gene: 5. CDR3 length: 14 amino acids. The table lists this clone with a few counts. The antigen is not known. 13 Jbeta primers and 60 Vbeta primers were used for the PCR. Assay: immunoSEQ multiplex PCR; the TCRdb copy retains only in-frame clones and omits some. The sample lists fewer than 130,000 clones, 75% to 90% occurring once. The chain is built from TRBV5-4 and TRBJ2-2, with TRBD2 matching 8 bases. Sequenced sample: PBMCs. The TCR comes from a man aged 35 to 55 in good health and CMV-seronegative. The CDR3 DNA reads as TGTGCCAGCAGCCCGGGGGGGCCCTCCGGGGAGCTGTTTTTT. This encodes CASSPGGPSGELFF.